This T cell receptor (beta chain) is from a study of cytomegalovirus exposure and HLA in healthy donors. Across the whole study: Within an early data release were 80 million to 90 million unique TCRs drawn from HLA-typed donors. Study conclusions and caveats: In a later analysis, TCR beta V- and J-gene trimming was associated with a missense DCLRE1C variant.

The germline CDR1 and CDR2 sequences are MNHNY and SVGAGI (reference sequence). V lost 5 bases to trimming and J lost 5 bases; unmatched junction nucleotides: 3. The CDR3 extends over 13 amino acids. The study ran its PCR with 60 Vbeta and 13 Jbeta primers. The data were produced by immunoSEQ multiplex PCR, yet TCRdb's version contains in-frame clones alone and is incomplete. The sample lists roughly 190,000 clones, approximately 80% occurring once. About this clone itself: Its antigen is unidentified. Other nucleotide sequences from this sample produce the same CDR3.

The rearrangement uses TRBV6-6 and TRBJ1-1; TRBD1 agrees at 9 bases. Sequencing input: PBMCs. This clonotype was sampled from a woman between 45 and 65 years old in good health and CMV-seropositive. CDR3 DNA: TGTGCCAGCAGTCGGACAGGGGTAACTGAAGCTTTCTTT. The encoded protein is CASSRTGVTEAFF.